This TCR beta chain was identified during a study of blood T cell repertoires in COVID-19. Study information: From the United States, Italy and Spain came samples of acute and convalescent COVID-19. T cells, B-cell-depleted T cells, or PBMCs provided the cDNA or gDNA that served as material.

As processed by the authors: Scientists estimated how many nucleated cells there were by amplifying reference gene primers. Data came from immunoSEQ multiplex PCR; TCRdb stores just in-frame clones and leaves some out. From that table come the V and J calls and clone size; the DNA was used to work out D and trimming. Of fewer than 300,000 clones listed, around 82% were seen once; the top ten hold around 2.9%. Trimming removed 5 bases from V and 0 bases from J, with 13 bases in between. CDR1 GTSNPN and CDR2 SVGIG come from the germline V gene (reference sequence). The CDR3 sequence is 14 residues long.

The receptor comes from a woman between 18 and 29 years old with acute or convalescent COVID-19. The chain recombines TRBV30 with TRBJ1-1, with D maybe TRBD1 (5 bases). Sequencing was done on a sample of peripheral blood. The CDR3 DNA reads as TGTGCCTGGTCCTGGGGCAGACTGAACACTGAAGCTTTCTTT. Its translation is CAWSWGRLNTEAFF.